The 28 T cell receptor beta chains below all came from one sample that was sequenced in a study of T cell responses to AZD1222 COVID-19 vaccine. Profiling relied on immunoSEQ multiplex PCR, and the TCRdb table lists in-frame clones only, not all of them. The table includes 90,000 or so clones, 70% to 90% detected once. The material sequenced was peripheral blood, taken on day 0 of AZD1222 vaccination. The receptor set was obtained from an adult in good health.

V usage is TRBV3-1 (or the pseudogene TRBV3-2) and J usage is TRBJ2-7; D ambiguous. The V and J ends lost 2 bases and 2 bases respectively, with 10 bases between them. The germline CDR1 and CDR2 sequences are LGHDT and YNNKEL (reference sequence). CDR3 length equals 14 residues. The DNA of the CDR3 is TGTGCCAGCAGCCAAATATCAGGTCCCTACGAGCAGTACTTC. This encodes CASSQISGPYEQYF.

The gene calls are TRBV27 and TRBJ1-1; 7 bases map to TRBD1. This CDR3 spans 15 amino acids. The V gene end was trimmed by 5 bases and the J gene end by 1 base; junction bases not matched to a gene: 7. Germline CDR1 MNHEY, CDR2 SMNVEV (reference sequence). CDR3 region: CASSTHPGGNTEAFF. CDR3 nucleotides: TGTGCCAGCAGTACACATCCAGGGGGGAACACTGAAGCTTTCTTT.

V gene TRBV7-2 combines with J gene TRBJ2-5; D gene uncertain. With 2 bases removed from V and 5 bases from J, the gap between germline ends came to 12 bases. The CDR3 extends over 14 amino acids. Germline CDR1 is SGHTA and CDR2 is FQGNSA. The CDR3 protein is CASSLSRSRETQYF. The CDR3 region has the DNA TGTGCCAGCAGCTTAAGCAGGTCCAGGGAGACCCAGTACTTC.

V gene TRBV4-1 combines with J gene TRBJ2-7; D is ambiguous. The CDR3 consists of 14 residues. V lost 1 base to trimming and J lost 0 bases, with 7 bases between them. Germline CDR1 is MGHRA and CDR2 is YSYEKL. The DNA of the CDR3 is TGCGCCAGCAGCCAAGGCGCAGGCTCCTACGAGCAGTACTTC. Its protein product is CASSQGAGSYEQYF.

The genes are TRBV2 and TRBJ1-4; 10 positions agree with TRBD1. The ends lost 5 bases at V and 2 bases at J; junction bases unmatched: 8. The germline CDR1 and CDR2 sequences are SNHLY and FYNNEI. This CDR3 is built from 17 residues. As DNA, the CDR3 is TGTGCCAGCAGTCGGGACAGGGGAGGGGTCACTAATGAAAAACTGTTTTTT. As protein: CASSRDRGGVTNEKLFF.

The CDR3 coding sequence is TGTGCCAGCAGCTCCCGGGGACTAGCGGGGGGAGGGGAGCAGTTCTTC. Amino acid sequence: CASSSRGLAGGGEQFF. The chain links TRBV7-3 to TRBJ2-1, with TRBD2 matching over 15 bases. The CDR3 is 16 residues long. The germline CDR1 and CDR2 sequences are SGHTA and FQGTGA. Unmatched junction bases numbered 8, after V lost 4 bases and J lost 10 bases. Drawing the rest from reference TRBV7-3 and TRBJ2-1, the complete variable domain is GAGVSQTPSNKVTEKGKYVELRCDPISGHTALYWYRQSLGQGPEFLIYFQGTGAADDSGLPNDRFFAVRPEGSVSTLKIQRTERGDSAVYLCASSSRGLAGGGEQFFGPGTRLTVL.

This rearrangement joins TRBV7-2 to TRBJ2-1; 7 bases map to TRBD2. Per the germline V gene, CDR1 is SGHTA and CDR2 is FQGNSA. Losses at the gene ends were 5 bases for V and 9 bases for J; bases not matched to a gene: 13. The CDR3 sequence is 15 residues long. The CDR3 region is CASSPPGGRVSEQFF. The CDR3 DNA is TGTGCCAGCAGCCCTCCGGGGGGAAGGGTGAGTGAGCAGTTCTTC.

The rearrangement links TRBV19 to TRBJ2-1; the D gene is possibly TRBD2 (6 bases). CDR1 LNHDA and CDR2 SQIVND come from the germline V gene (reference sequence). The V gene lost 5 bases and the J gene lost 0 bases, with 14 bases spanning the gap. CDR3 length: 16 residues. The DNA of the CDR3 is TGTGCCAGTAGTGCCGCTAGCGCCAGCTCCTACAATGAGCAGTTCTTC. Its translation is CASSAASASSYNEQFF.

V usage is TRBV6-4 and J usage is TRBJ2-1; 7 bases match TRBD1. CDR1 and CDR2 from the germline V gene are MRHNA and SNTAGT. This CDR3 comprises 16 residues. With V trimmed by 5 bases and J by 8 bases, 15 bases remained unmatched. CDR3 in amino acids: CASSLRDSDKVDEQFF. Here the CDR3 DNA reads TGTGCCAGCAGTCTCCGGGACAGCGATAAGGTGGATGAGCAGTTCTTC.

The gene calls are TRBV7-2 and TRBJ2-5; weak D call: TRBD2 (6 bases). Deletions cut 5 bases from V and 4 bases from J, with 14 bases between. The germline V gene encodes CDR1 SGHTA and CDR2 FQGNSA. This CDR3 region has 14 residues. The CDR3 nucleotides are TGTGCCAGCAGCCGCTCTAGCGCCGGAGAGACCCAGTACTTC. Translating it yields CASSRSSAGETQYF.

V and J are TRBV15 and TRBJ1-1; D gene unclear. CDR1 is LNHNV and CDR2 is YYDKDF in the germline V gene (reference sequence). The CDR3 has 13 residues. Trimming removed 5 bases at V and 10 bases at J, with 17 bases between. The CDR3 loop reads CATSGGRRSGAFF. CDR3 DNA: TGTGCCACCAGCGGTGGTAGACGGAGTGGAGCTTTCTTT.

This clone was seen just once. This sequence joins TRBV7-9 and TRBJ2-2; TRBD1 aligns across 7 bases. CDR1 and CDR2 from the germline V gene are SEHNR and FQNEAQ (reference sequence). This CDR3 is built from 17 residues. The V segment lost 4 bases and the J segment 4 bases; nucleotides outside the gene matches: 12. CDR3 in amino acids: CASSYGTGTVFTGELFF. CDR3 coding DNA: TGTGCCAGCAGCTACGGGACCGGGACAGTTTTCACCGGGGAGCTGTTTTTT.

The V gene is TRBV28, the J gene TRBJ1-5; maybe TRBD1 (5 bases). CDR1 and CDR2 from the germline V gene are MDHEN and SYDVKM. Trimming removed 6 bases from V and 7 bases from J, with 22 bases in between. The CDR3 is 16 residues long. The CDR3 protein is CASRLRAGPAMQPQHF. The CDR3 coding sequence is TGTGCCAGCAGACTTCGGGCGGGACCCGCGATGCAGCCCCAGCATTTT.

The rearrangement joins TRBV4-3 to TRBJ2-3, with 7 bases fitting TRBD1. V dropped 4 bases and J dropped 3; count of bases not matched to a gene: 4. Germline V lookup: CDR1 LGHNA, CDR2 YSLEER. The CDR3 runs 14 residues. Here the CDR3 reads CASSPSTGTDTQYF. The CDR3 nucleotides are TGCGCCAGCAGCCCCTCGACAGGGACAGATACGCAGTATTTT.

This clone appeared a few times. V and J are TRBV7-9 and TRBJ1-2; the match to TRBD1 covers 9 bases. Germline V gene lookup returns CDR1 SEHNR and CDR2 FQNEAQ (reference sequence). Trimming at V came to 1 base and at J to 8 bases, leaving 8 bases not matched to a gene. CDR3 length: 15 residues. CDR3 amino acids: CASSLDRGLGYGYTF. DNA of the CDR3: TGTGCCAGCAGCTTAGACAGGGGGCTTGGATACGGCTACACCTTC.

The chain recombines TRBV5-1 with TRBJ2-1; TRBD1 is a possible D gene (6 bases). Germline V gene data show CDR1 as SGHRS and CDR2 as YFSETQ. V was pared by 3 bases and J by 5 bases, with 12 bases between. The CDR3 is 14 amino acids. CDR3 nucleotides: TGCGCCAGCAGCTCCTTTCGGACAGACAATGAGCAGTTCTTC. Its protein is CASSSFRTDNEQFF.

The chain is built from TRBV7-2 and TRBJ2-1; perhaps TRBD1 as D (5 bases). Germline CDR1 reads SGHTA; CDR2 reads FQGNSA. Trimming took 0 bases from V and 0 from J, leaving 21 bases between them. The CDR3 spans 20 residues. The CDR3 coding sequence is TGTGCCAGCAGCTTAGCTGGGGCAGGCGTTCCAGGAAGCTCCTACAATGAGCAGTTCTTC. Amino acids: CASSLAGAGVPGSSYNEQFF.

The V call is TRBV7-6, the J call TRBJ2-1; no firm D call. Trimming removed 5 bases from V and 10 bases from J, with 18 bases in between. This CDR3 comprises 14 residues. Germline-derived CDR1 and CDR2 are SGHVS and FNYEAQ. The DNA of the CDR3 is TGTGCCAGCAGCCCGCAAACCGGGCAGAAGGAGCAGTTCTTC. It codes for CASSPQTGQKEQFF.

The rearrangement joins TRBV5-4 to TRBJ2-2; unclear D gene. Germline loops: CDR1 SGHNT, CDR2 YYREEE (reference sequence). Trimming took 4 bases from V and 0 from J, leaving 7 bases between them. The CDR3 has 14 amino acids. CDR3 coding DNA: TGTGCCAGCAGCATGGACCCGAACACCGGGGAGCTGTTTTTT. Translating gives CASSMDPNTGELFF.

This chain joins TRBV19 and TRBJ1-5, with D hard to call. The CDR3 is 14 amino acids. V dropped 2 bases and J dropped 6 bases, with 11 bases sitting between them. Germline CDR1 and CDR2: LNHDA and SQIVND (reference sequence). CDR3 protein: CASSISGYSQPQHF. CDR3 DNA: TGTGCCAGTAGTATATCGGGGTACAGTCAGCCCCAGCATTTT.

This chain connects TRBV7-6 to TRBJ2-5; 8 bases agree with TRBD2. Germline trimming cut 2 bases from V and 4 bases from J; bases unmatched to any gene: 6. Germline CDR1 SGHVS, CDR2 FNYEAQ. The CDR3 covers 15 residues. Here the CDR3 reads CASSLSGSGTETQYF. The CDR3 region has the DNA TGTGCCAGCAGCTTAAGTGGTAGCGGGACAGAGACCCAGTACTTC.

The CDR3 sequence: CASSSAISTQYF. The CDR3 coding sequence is TGTGCCAGCAGCTCGGCAATTTCGACCCAGTACTTC. This chain uses TRBV7-6 with TRBJ2-5; D gene ambiguous. CDR1 SGHVS and CDR2 FNYEAQ come from the germline V gene. The CDR3 is 12 amino acids. The V end was cut by 4 bases, the J end by 7 bases, with 10 bases between.

The table lists this clone with a few counts. CDR3 nucleotide sequence: TGTGCCAGTAGTATCGGGGACAGTCTCTCTGGAAACACCATATATTTT. Its protein is CASSIGDSLSGNTIYF. The rearrangement joins TRBV19 to TRBJ1-3, with 7 bases matching TRBD1. Germline V gene lookup returns CDR1 LNHDA and CDR2 SQIVND (reference sequence). The J segment lost 0 bases and the V segment lost 3 bases, leaving 5 bases of the junction unmatched. The CDR3 length is 16 residues. Looking up the rest from reference TRBV19 and TRBJ1-3 gives the full variable domain: DGGITQSPKYLFRKEGQNVTLSCEQNLNHDAMYWYRQDPGQGLRLIYYSQIVNDFQKGDIAEGYSVSREKKESFPLTVTSAQKNPTAFYLCASSIGDSLSGNTIYFGEGSWLTVV.

This chain uses TRBV1 with TRBJ1-4. TRBV1 is described as a pseudogene. The CDR3 contains 16 residues. The CDR3 sequence: CTSSQGGMDTYEKLFF. DNA for the CDR3: TGCACCAGCAGCCAAGGGGGGATGGACACTTATGAAAAACTGTTTTTT.

The rearrangement uses TRBV6-5 and TRBJ2-7; TRBD1 matches at 8 bases. CDR1 and CDR2 (germline): MNHEY, SVGAGI. The CDR3 runs to 15 residues. Losses at the gene ends were 5 bases for V and 4 bases for J; bases not matched to a gene: 10. The CDR3 loop is CASSREGTGNYEQYF. CDR3 bases: TGTGCCAGCAGTCGAGAAGGGACAGGTAATTACGAGCAGTACTTC.

This clone was counted between two and nine times. The chain combines TRBV19 with TRBJ2-1, with TRBD2 matching over 10 bases. The CDR3 has 16 amino acids. Per the germline V gene, CDR1 is LNHDA and CDR2 is SQIVND (reference sequence). V shed 3 bases and J 8 bases; nucleotides not matched to a gene: 10. DNA for the CDR3: TGTGCCAGTAGTATTGGCTCTAGCGGGAGTTACCATGAGCAGTTCTTC. Translating gives CASSIGSSGSYHEQFF.

The chain combines TRBV12-3 or TRBV12-4 with TRBJ1-5, with TRBD1 matching 9 bases. V was clipped by 6 bases and J by 5 bases; unmatched bases: 2. CDR3 length equals 13 residues. CDR3 DNA: TGTGCCAGCAGGTGGGACAGGGATCAGCCCCAGCATTTT. As protein: CASRWDRDQPQHF.

This clone was seen only once. The chain joins TRBV5-8 to TRBJ2-1; 8 bases agree with TRBD2. CDR3 length: 17 residues. The J segment lost 1 base and the V segment lost 6 bases, leaving 12 bases of the junction unmatched. CDR1 is SGHTS and CDR2 is YDEGEE in the germline V gene. The CDR3 nucleotides read TGTGCCAGCAATGCCCGTCCCGGGACTAGTTCCTACAATGAGCAGTTCTTC. Amino acids: CASNARPGTSSYNEQFF.